Below are 20 T cell receptor beta chains sequenced from a single sample in a study of T cell repertoires in cytomegalovirus infection (dated by TCRdb to the late 2010s). The reads were generated on an Illumina HiSeq 1500. TCRdb ran its own pipeline on the public reads, namely fastp trimming at Q25 and MiXCR clone calling, and kept in-frame beta chains. Rows with a matching CDR3 protein are joined into one entry that keeps the most common DNA and genes. Across this sample there are 800,000 to 950,000 distinct CDR3 sequences, with 30% to 35% seen only once. The top ten clones comprise approximately 13% of the sample. No antigens are known for them. Taken with the paper, the label for treatment or condition translates to: in vitro stimulation with specific CMV peptide epitopes to enrich CMV-specific T cells. Sequences were derived from cultured CD8+ T cells from PBMCs, sampled from culture after CMV antigen stimulation. The receptors originated from a human donor in good health (CMV status not recorded). Some clones in this sample may be carry-over from other donors' samples.

This clonotype has just a few counts. This chain links TRBV4-1 with TRBJ2-2, with unresolved D. V was cut by 0 bases and J by 6 bases, with 2 bases left in between. The CDR3 consists of 12 residues. Germline V CDR1 and CDR2: MGHRA, YSYEKL. As DNA, the CDR3 is TGCGCCAGCAGCCAAGACCCCGGGGAGCTGTTTTTT. Protein product: CASSQDPGELFF.

J is TRBJ1-2 and V is TRBV27; the D gene is possibly TRBD1 (5 bases). The CDR3 sequence is 13 residues long. Germline V gene sequence: CDR1 MNHEY, CDR2 SMNVEV (reference sequence). The V gene lost 2 bases and the J gene lost 4 bases, with 8 bases spanning the gap. The CDR3 DNA reads as TGTGCCAGCAGTTTAAACCAGGGCTATGGCTACACCTTC. This codes for CASSLNQGYGYTF.

The chain links TRBV4-3 to TRBJ2-1; no definite D call. Trimming left V 1 base short and J 8 bases short, with 9 bases between. CDR1 is LGHNA, CDR2 YSLEER, per germline. CDR3 length: 13 amino acids. The CDR3 loop reads CASSQVRYYEQFF. CDR3 in DNA: TGCGCCAGCAGCCAAGTTCGATACTATGAGCAGTTCTTC.

By sample fraction, this clonotype is medium-sized (0.01 to 0.1%). The chain couples TRBV7-2 to TRBJ1-3, with TRBD1 identical over 8 bases. This CDR3 has 15 residues. CDR1 and CDR2 from the germline V gene are SGHTA and FQGNSA. Trimming cost V 1 base and J 1 base; bases outside gene matches: 0. As DNA, the CDR3 is TGTGCCAGCAGCTTAGGGACAGGGTCTGGAAACACCATATATTTT. It is translated as CASSLGTGSGNTIYF.

The chain recombines TRBV12-3 or TRBV12-4 with TRBJ2-1; D perhaps matches TRBD2 (5 bases). Trimming took off 5 bases at V and 9 bases at J, with 17 bases between the two ends. The CDR3 is made up of 14 amino acids. The DNA of the CDR3 is TGTGCCAGCAGTAGTAGCGCGAGTTTACTTGAGCAGTTCTTC. Its translation: CASSSSASLLEQFF.

The chain links TRBV7-9 to TRBJ1-1; D is uncertain. CDR1 is SEHNR, CDR2 FQNEAQ, per germline (reference sequence). V lost 10 bases and J lost 8, with 14 bases in between. The CDR3 sequence is 11 residues long. The CDR3 loop is CATLRGREAFF. The CDR3 nucleotides are TGTGCCACCCTCCGCGGGCGCGAAGCTTTCTTT.

The chain recombines TRBV7-3 with TRBJ1-2, with 7 bases aligning to TRBD1. This CDR3 spans 12 amino acids. V trimming: 6 bases; J trimming: 8 bases; junction bases outside the gene matches: 6. CDR1 is SGHTA, CDR2 FQGTGA, per germline. In DNA, the CDR3 is TGTGCCAGCAGTCAGGGGGTATTCGGCTACACCTTC. The encoded protein is CASSQGVFGYTF.

The V gene is TRBV7-2, the J gene TRBJ2-5; D not certain. The CDR3 extends over 15 amino acids. The germline CDR1 and CDR2 sequences are SGHTA and FQGNSA. Trimming left V 5 bases short and J 9 bases short, with 22 bases between. In DNA, the CDR3 is TGTGCCAGCAGCCTAGACAAGGGAAGGTTGATGGCCCAGTACTTC. The encoded protein is CASSLDKGRLMAQYF.

The chain has TRBV19 and TRBJ2-2; tentative D call: TRBD1 (6 bases). The CDR3 is 14 amino acids. Trimming pared 3 bases from V and 7 bases from J, leaving 12 bases between. Germline CDR1 is LNHDA and CDR2 is SQIVND (reference sequence). The CDR3 protein is CASSIWGPGGELFF. The DNA for the CDR3 is TGTGCCAGTAGTATCTGGGGGCCTGGCGGGGAGCTGTTTTTT.

CDR3 in DNA: TGCGCCAGCAGCGCTGCAGGGGCGAATGGCTACACCTTC. It specifies CASSAAGANGYTF. The chain combines TRBV5-1 with TRBJ1-2; TRBD1 is a possible D gene (6 bases). Germline-derived CDR1 and CDR2 are SGHRS and YFSETQ. This CDR3 contains 13 residues. The V end lost 4 bases, the J end lost 6 bases, and 13 bases lay between the germline ends.

The chain recombines TRBV25-1 with TRBJ1-4; 10 bases are shared with TRBD1. Unmatched junction bases numbered 3, after V lost 3 bases and J lost 5 bases. The CDR3 has 15 residues. The germline CDR1 and CDR2 sequences are MGHDK and SYGVNS. CDR3 DNA sequence: TGTGCCAGCAGTGAGTGGACAGGGGGGAATGAAAAACTGTTTTTT. It specifies CASSEWTGGNEKLFF. The full variable domain, completed using reference TRBV25-1 and TRBJ1-4, is EADIYQTPRYLVIGTGKKITLECSQTMGHDKMYWYQQDPGMELHLIHYSYGVNSTEKGDLSSESTVSRIRTEHFPLTLESARPSHTSQYLCASSEWTGGNEKLFFGSGTQLSVL.

This CDR3 reads CASSQGPGLAGLVDTQYF. In DNA, the CDR3 is TGCGCCAGCAGCCAGGGTCCCGGACTAGCGGGTTTGGTGGATACGCAGTATTTT. The chain employs TRBV4-1 and TRBJ2-3; 11 bases align to TRBD2. This CDR3 spans 18 amino acids. From germline, CDR1 is MGHRA and CDR2 YSYEKL. V trimming: 3 bases; J trimming: 6 bases; junction bases outside the gene matches: 14.

The J gene is TRBJ2-5, the V gene TRBV5-1; D is ambiguous. The germline gives CDR1 SGHRS, CDR2 YFSETQ. Trimming took 0 bases from V and 4 from J, leaving 7 bases between them. The CDR3 spans 13 residues. In DNA, the CDR3 is TGCGCCAGCAGCTTGGAGATGGCAGAGACCCAGTACTTC. It codes for CASSLEMAETQYF. Together with reference TRBV5-1 and TRBJ2-5, the CDR3 gives the full variable domain: KAGVTQTPRYLIKTRGQQVTLSCSPISGHRSVSWYQQTPGQGLQFLFEYFSETQRNKGNFPGRFSGRQFSNSRSEMNVSTLELGDSALYLCASSLEMAETQYFGPGTRLLVL.

The V and J genes are TRBV4-1 and TRBJ2-1, with 7 bases fitting TRBD2. The germline CDR1 and CDR2 sequences are MGHRA and YSYEKL. V shed 0 bases, J shed 9 bases, and the junction held 8 bases outside the gene matches. CDR3 length: 15 amino acids. The DNA for the CDR3 is TGCGCCAGCAGCCAAGATAAATCTGGGGGGGGTGAGCAGTTCTTC. Translation gives CASSQDKSGGGEQFF.

This chain connects TRBV2 to TRBJ2-5; 8 bases are shared with TRBD2. Germline loops: CDR1 SNHLY, CDR2 FYNNEI. The CDR3 is 15 amino acids. V trimming: 7 bases; J trimming: 3 bases; junction bases outside the gene matches: 10. The CDR3 protein is CASTYSGAPKETQYF. The CDR3 DNA reads as TGTGCCAGCACCTATAGCGGGGCTCCGAAAGAGACCCAGTACTTC.

This clonotype came up a few times. The rearrangement uses TRBV19 and TRBJ1-1; D uncertain. The CDR3 spans 17 residues. The germline CDR1 and CDR2 sequences are LNHDA and SQIVND (reference sequence). V lost 6 bases and J lost 1, with 21 bases in between. The CDR3 protein is CASRRMGRGPPNTEAFF. CDR3 nucleotide sequence: TGTGCCAGTAGACGGATGGGTAGAGGGCCCCCGAACACTGAAGCTTTCTTT.

V and J are TRBV19 and TRBJ1-1; D is possibly TRBD1 (5 bases). This CDR3 has 17 amino acids. Germline CDR1 LNHDA, CDR2 SQIVND (reference sequence). V was pared by 3 bases and J by 3 bases, with 20 bases between. Here the CDR3 DNA reads TGTGCCAGTAGTATCGGCCAGGGTAGATATGTGGACACTGAAGCTTTCTTT. Encoded protein: CASSIGQGRYVDTEAFF.

About this clonotype: One end of the junction does not line up with germline, which may come from a read error. This chain connects TRBV28 to TRBJ1-1; no definite D call. CDR3 length equals 14 residues. Germline assignment: CDR1 MDHEN and CDR2 SYDVKM. This chain's CDR3 is CASSSKERNTEAFF. The CDR3 region has the DNA TGTGCCAGTAGTTCCAAAGAGAGAAACACTGAAGCTTTCTTT.

Only a few counts were recorded for this clonotype. The chain recombines TRBV7-9 with TRBJ2-3, with D perhaps matching TRBD1 (6 bases). Germline loops: CDR1 SEHNR, CDR2 FQNEAQ (reference sequence). Trimming took off 5 bases at V and 4 bases at J, with 7 bases between the two ends. The CDR3 has 12 residues. The CDR3 sequence is CASSGGADTQYF. CDR3 bases: TGTGCCAGCAGCGGGGGCGCAGATACGCAGTATTTT. The full variable domain, in which reference TRBV7-9 and TRBJ2-3 provide the parts outside the CDR3, is DTGVSQNPRHKITKRGQNVTFRCDPISEHNRLYWYRQTLGQGPEFLTYFQNEAQLEKSRLLSDRFSAERPKGSFSTLEIQRTEQGDSAMYLCASSGGADTQYFGPGTRLTVL.

The rearrangement uses TRBV28 and TRBJ2-7, with D possibly being TRBD2 (5 bases). Per the germline V gene, CDR1 is MDHEN and CDR2 is SYDVKM. The CDR3 runs to 12 residues. The germline V and J ends were trimmed by 5 bases and 5 bases, with 10 bases remaining between them. The CDR3 DNA reads TGTGCCAGCAGTGGGTGGCGGGACGAGCAGTACGTC. This codes for CASSGWRDEQYV.